This TCR beta chain was captured by sequencing in a study of T cells in Graves' hyperthyroidism and ophthalmopathy (dated by TCRdb to the late 2010s). About the full investigation: A discovery cohort of roughly 100 patients, about 44 with Graves' ophthalmopathy and over 55 with stable Graves' hyperthyroidism, was used to find distinguishing TCR V-J signatures. Whether ophthalmopathy could be predicted prospectively was tested in an independent validation cohort made up of 18 to 20 hyperthyroidism patients plus 17 patients who later progressed to ophthalmopathy. The 100 or so discovery patients were divided at random into training and test sets in a 7:3 ratio. Thyroid tissue and blood T-cell repertoires from more than 5 Graves' hyperthyroidism patients were also compared in the study. Once sampling was done, hyperthyroidism patients were given methimazole at a starting dose of 30 mg daily, whereas ophthalmopathy patients were given high-dose intravenous methylprednisolone. The paper describes TCR Vbeta CDR3 sequencing of 135 peripheral blood samples, made up of 43 ophthalmopathy patients, around 78 hyperthyroidism patients and 17 progressor patients. Study-wide findings and limitations: In validation, progression to ophthalmopathy was predicted by the model with 70.59% sensitivity and 72% to 80% specificity, a median of approximately 6.5 months before onset. Sample size was not statistically predetermined, and blinding of investigators to group allocation was not performed. Most expanded thyroid clonotypes (frequency above 0.001) were also found in blood, which suggests that blood repertoires may mirror thyroid immune responses. Ophthalmopathy was separated from stable hyperthyroidism by a 13 V-J signature model, with about 86% sensitivity and roughly 81% specificity obtained in cross-validation and 80%/75% obtained in testing.

The CDR3, cysteine through phenylalanine, is 14 amino acids long. Only the CDR3 DNA stays, 42 bases, in frame from base 1. The V end gives up 4 bases and the J end 10 bases, leaving 7 bases in the junction not matched to a gene. The germline V gene provides CDR1 SNHLY and CDR2 FYNNEI. Stable Graves' hyperthyroidism was defined as the absence of progression to ophthalmopathy over 18 months of follow-up. Hyperthyroidism patients were newly diagnosed, had a disease duration of under 2 months, and were aged 18 to 65 years. The study excluded patients with uncontrolled infections, other autoimmune diseases, pregnancy or lactation. Diagnoses were established on the basis of clinical symptoms, serum thyroxine and TRAb, thyroid ultrasound, and orbital computed tomography. Total RNA was extracted with Trizol reagent, and quality was checked on an Agilent 2100 Bioanalyzer. As to this clonotype: No antigen is known for it. One base away there is no much larger clone; base qualities are not given.

The TCR beta CDR3 regions were amplified from the RNA transcripts. For the first round of RT-PCR on the TCR CDR3, the HTBI primer set was used together with the Qiagen OneStep RT-PCR kit. Libraries were constructed in a second round of multiplex PCR, after which size selection and purification were performed. Paired-end sequencing of the libraries was performed with 100 bp reads on an Illumina HiSeq2000. In the source study's methods: SOAPnuke was used to process the raw data, throwing out any read that contained adapters or uncalled bases, had a mean Phred below 15, or lacked an exact constant-primer or identifier match. High-quality paired reads were merged with COPE v1.2.5, and unique nucleotide sequences were defined as clonotypes. MiTCR v1.1 was used to align clonotypes to the IMGT TRBV, TRBD and TRBJ reference segments. Only V-J combinations with frequency above 0.0001, covering about 99% of repertoires, were analysed. The TCS score was defined as F50 (clonal expansion) divided by E x V (chaos), with BLOSUM62-based TCRdist calculated between CDR3 peptides within each V-J. Welch's t-statistics and random forest reduced fewer than 550 V-J features to under 15, which were used in a naive Bayes classifier (R e1071). Thyroid-blood repertoire similarity was quantified with the Morisita-Horn index. TCRdb applied fastp at Q25 and MiXCR to the public reads, then kept only in-frame beta chains. For every CDR3 protein sequence, its rows merge into one entry that carries the most common genes and DNA. None of the V and J calls come from the authors' own analysis; TCRdb made them. The sample profile shows approximately 500,000 distinct CDR3 sequences; just over 45% of them were found once. More than 7% of the sample is in the top ten clones.

The chain joins TRBV2 to TRBJ1-6; 7 bases in the junction line up with TRBD1. The source material was peripheral blood or thyroid tissue (not recorded which). This sequence was found in a woman aged 18-29 years with Graves' hyperthyroidism. The CDR3 sequence is CASSGQGSESPLHF. The DNA sequence reads TGTGCCAGCAGTGGACAGGGTTCAGAATCACCCCTCCACTTT.